One sample yielded the 23 T cell receptor beta chains listed below, sequenced in a study of T cell responses to AZD1222 COVID-19 vaccine. Produced via immunoSEQ multiplex PCR; TCRdb's table is partial and in-frame only. The sample includes more than 85,000 clones, almost 90% of them seen just once. Source: peripheral blood, taken 28 days after the second AZD1222 dose. All receptors come from an adult who received the AZD1222 COVID-19 vaccine.

The V gene is TRBV7-9, the J gene TRBJ2-5; D unresolved. The CDR3 is 12 residues long. V lost 5 bases, J lost 0 bases, and 4 bases lay in between. The germline CDR1 and CDR2 sequences are SEHNR and FQNEAQ (reference sequence). CDR3 nucleotide sequence: TGTGCCAGCAGCCTCAACCAAGAGACCCAGTACTTC. It translates to CASSLNQETQYF.

This clone was detected once. V is TRBV7-8 and J is TRBJ1-3; D gene uncertain. From germline, CDR1 is SGHVS and CDR2 FQNEAQ. V was shortened by 5 bases and J by 7 bases, with 12 bases between the two germline ends. This CDR3 is built from 13 residues. CDR3 sequence: CASSTDIRNTIYF. The CDR3 nucleotides are TGTGCCAGCAGCACCGACATACGTAACACCATATATTTT. The complete variable domain, with remaining parts taken from reference TRBV7-8 and TRBJ1-3, reads GAGVSQSPRYKVAKRGQDVALRCDPISGHVSLFWYQQALGQGPEFLTYFQNEAQLDKSGLPSDRFFAERPEGSVSTLKIQRTQQEDSAVYLCASSTDIRNTIYFGEGSWLTVV.

The chain uses TRBV14 and TRBJ2-7; TRBD2 agrees at 7 bases. The CDR3 consists of 16 residues. In germline, CDR1 is SGHDN, CDR2 FVKESK. Trimming at V came to 4 bases and at J to 2 bases, leaving 11 bases not matched to a gene. The CDR3: CASSLGNGGRAYEQYF. Written as DNA, the CDR3 is TGTGCCAGCAGCCTCGGGAATGGCGGGAGAGCCTACGAGCAGTACTTC.

V is TRBV27 and J is TRBJ1-5; D unclear. CDR3 length: 16 residues. Trimming pared 5 bases from V and 2 bases from J, leaving 16 bases between. Germline V CDR1 and CDR2: MNHEY, SMNVEV (reference sequence). The CDR3 protein is CASSPLRGGRNQPQHF. CDR3 coding DNA: TGTGCCAGCAGTCCCTTAAGAGGAGGACGCAATCAGCCCCAGCATTTT.

J is TRBJ2-2 and V is TRBV7-8; possibly TRBD2 for D (5 bases). The CDR3 totals 15 residues. Germline CDR1 and CDR2: SGHVS and FQNEAQ. The germline V and J ends were trimmed by 5 bases and 4 bases, with 14 bases remaining between them. The CDR3 region has the DNA TGTGCCAGCAGCCCGGGAATTTACGGCACCGGGGAGCTGTTTTTT. This encodes CASSPGIYGTGELFF.

This clone was seen a few times. The rearrangement joins TRBV30 to TRBJ2-7; D may be TRBD1 or TRBD2 (5 bases each). CDR3 length: 15 residues. Trimming removed 2 bases from V and 0 bases from J, with 14 bases in between. Germline assignment: CDR1 GTSNPN and CDR2 SVGIG (reference sequence). CDR3: CAWSLRGSSSYEQYF. CDR3 DNA: TGTGCCTGGAGTCTGAGGGGCTCGAGCTCCTACGAGCAGTACTTC.

The chain couples TRBV15 to TRBJ1-2; D is unresolved. Per germline, CDR1 LNHNV and CDR2 YYDKDF (reference sequence). V was pared by 3 bases and J by 12 bases, with 14 bases between. This CDR3 contains 12 residues. CDR3 residues: CATSRDLRVDTF. The CDR3 nucleotides are TGTGCCACCAGCAGGGACCTCCGGGTTGACACCTTC.

The chain employs TRBV7-2 and TRBJ2-3; tentatively, D is TRBD2 (5 bases). The CDR3 is 13 residues long. Germline V CDR1 and CDR2: SGHTA, FQGNSA. Deletions cut 11 bases from V and 4 bases from J, with 16 bases between. The CDR3 protein is CADSERAADTQYF. The CDR3 nucleotides read TGTGCCGATTCCGAGAGGGCCGCAGATACGCAGTATTTT.

The chain joins TRBV6-5 to TRBJ1-5, with D possibly being TRBD1 (5 bases). This CDR3 is 13 amino acids long. With 0 bases removed from V and 9 bases from J, the gap between germline ends came to 9 bases. Germline CDR1 and CDR2: MNHEY and SVGAGI. In DNA form, the CDR3 reads TGTGCCAGCAGTTACTCAGCAGGGTTGCCCCAGCATTTT. This encodes CASSYSAGLPQHF.

The gene calls are TRBV18 and TRBJ1-3; D gene ambiguous. Germline loops: CDR1 KGHSH, CDR2 LQKENI. The CDR3 is 15 residues long. Trimming removed 2 bases from V and 0 bases from J, with 8 bases in between. CDR3 DNA sequence: TGTGCCAGCTCACCAGCGGAGTCCTCTGGAAACACCATATATTTT. This sequence encodes CASSPAESSGNTIYF.

The chain is built from TRBV6-6 and TRBJ2-7; tentative D call: TRBD2 (5 bases). The ends were cut back, 2 bases at V and 1 base at J, with 6 bases in the middle. The germline CDR1 and CDR2 sequences are MNHNY and SVGAGI (reference sequence). The CDR3 has 13 amino acids. For the CDR3, the DNA is TGTGCCAGCAGTTACCGGGGATCCTACGAGCAGTACTTC. Residues: CASSYRGSYEQYF.

V is TRBV19 and J is TRBJ1-1; D is uncertain. V was trimmed by 5 bases and J by 5 bases, leaving 18 bases between them. CDR1 LNHDA and CDR2 SQIVND come from the germline V gene (reference sequence). This CDR3 spans 15 amino acids. The CDR3 protein is CASSPRQGRTTEAFF. CDR3 coding DNA: TGTGCCAGTAGTCCGAGGCAAGGGAGAACGACTGAAGCTTTCTTT.

The J gene is TRBJ2-7, the V gene TRBV7-3; either TRBD1 or TRBD2 may fit D (5 bases each). Between the trimmed V and J ends, which lost 5 bases and 6 bases, there was a span of 14 bases. The CDR3 is made up of 13 amino acids. Per germline, CDR1 SGHTA and CDR2 FQGTGA. The CDR3 loop is CASSPGGYFEQYF. CDR3 DNA: TGTGCCAGCAGCCCTGGGGGATACTTCGAGCAGTACTTC.

The chain joins TRBV6-5 to TRBJ2-3; tentative D call: TRBD2 (6 bases). CDR1 is MNHEY, CDR2 SVGAGI, per germline. The V end lost 0 bases, the J end lost 2 bases, and 12 bases lay between the germline ends. The CDR3 has 16 amino acids. CDR3 sequence reads: CASSYSYGSYTDTQYF. DNA for the CDR3: TGTGCCAGCAGTTACTCCTACGGGAGCTACACAGATACGCAGTATTTT.

This rearrangement joins TRBV7-9 to TRBJ1-1; TRBD1 is a possible D gene (6 bases). Germline V lookup: CDR1 SEHNR, CDR2 FQNEAQ (reference sequence). The CDR3 covers 15 residues. V shed 5 bases and J shed 4 bases, with 17 bases lying between them. The CDR3 DNA follows: TGTGCCAGCAGCATATACAGGGTCGGCCGCACTGAAGCTTTCTTT. As protein: CASSIYRVGRTEAFF.

DNA of the CDR3: TGTGCCAGCAGGAGGGACAGGGGGGCCTATGGCTACACCTTC. Its translation: CASRRDRGAYGYTF. The genes are TRBV2 and TRBJ1-2; TRBD1 matches at 11 bases. The V gene's germline CDR1 is SNHLY and CDR2 FYNNEI. This CDR3 spans 14 amino acids. V dropped 6 bases and J dropped 4; count of bases not matched to a gene: 4.

The V and J genes are TRBV5-1 and TRBJ2-7; D might be TRBD2 (6 bases). The V end lost 1 base, the J end lost 4 bases, and 9 bases lay between the germline ends. The CDR3 has 13 amino acids. CDR1 is SGHRS and CDR2 is YFSETQ in the germline V gene. Here the CDR3 reads CASSLLTSYEQYF. The CDR3 nucleotides are TGCGCCAGCAGCTTGTTGACTAGTTACGAGCAGTACTTC. Complete variable domain (other parts from reference TRBV5-1 and TRBJ2-7): KAGVTQTPRYLIKTRGQQVTLSCSPISGHRSVSWYQQTPGQGLQFLFEYFSETQRNKGNFPGRFSGRQFSNSRSEMNVSTLELGDSALYLCASSLLTSYEQYFGPGTRLTVT.

The J gene is TRBJ2-7, the V gene TRBV28, with a possible D match to TRBD1 (5 bases). There are 14 residues in the CDR3. Trimming took off 2 bases at V and 3 bases at J, with 11 bases between the two ends. Germline lookup yields CDR1 MDHEN and CDR2 SYDVKM. The CDR3, as DNA: TGTGCCAGCAGTTTAGTAGGGGCGGTCTACGAGCAGTACTTC. The encoded protein is CASSLVGAVYEQYF. Full variable domain (remainder filled in from reference TRBV28 and TRBJ2-7): DVKVTQSSRYLVKRTGEKVFLECVQDMDHENMFWYRQDPGLGLRLIYFSYDVKMKEKGDIPEGYSVSREKKERFSLILESASTNQTSMYLCASSLVGAVYEQYFGPGTRLTVT.

This chain links TRBV5-1 with TRBJ1-1; D is uncertain. V was shortened by 3 bases and J by 3 bases, with 12 bases between the two germline ends. CDR3 length equals 14 residues. In germline, CDR1 is SGHRS, CDR2 YFSETQ. CDR3 amino acids: CASSSQRRYTEAFF. The DNA of the CDR3 is TGCGCCAGCAGCTCGCAACGTCGTTACACTGAAGCTTTCTTT.

The CDR3: CASEFAGNQPQHF. The CDR3 DNA reads as TGTGCCAGTGAGTTCGCGGGCAATCAGCCCCAGCATTTT. The V call is TRBV19, the J call TRBJ1-5; D gene uncertain. V was pared by 8 bases and J by 2 bases, with 10 bases between. CDR3 size: 13 residues. Germline V gene sequence: CDR1 LNHDA, CDR2 SQIVND (reference sequence). Full variable domain (rest looked up from reference TRBV19 and TRBJ1-5): DGGITQSPKYLFRKEGQNVTLSCEQNLNHDAMYWYRQDPGQGLRLIYYSQIVNDFQKGDIAEGYSVSREKKESFPLTVTSAQKNPTAFYLCASEFAGNQPQHFGDGTRLSIL.

This sequence joins TRBV7-2 and TRBJ2-7; D may be TRBD2 (6 bases). The CDR3 sequence is 15 residues long. V was shortened by 1 base and J by 2 bases, with 12 bases between the two germline ends. CDR1 is SGHTA and CDR2 is FQGNSA in the germline V gene. The DNA of the CDR3 is TGTGCCAGCAGCTTAGTGGGCGGGGCAACCTACGAGCAGTACTTC. This sequence encodes CASSLVGGATYEQYF.

The chain carries TRBV18 and TRBJ1-2; unclear D gene. V was cut by 0 bases and J by 0 bases, with 14 bases left in between. CDR3 size: 17 residues. Germline V lookup: CDR1 KGHSH, CDR2 LQKENI. This chain's CDR3 is CASSPPESVGANYGYTF. CDR3 nucleotide sequence: TGTGCCAGCTCACCACCAGAAAGCGTGGGAGCTAACTATGGCTACACCTTC.

The chain couples TRBV5-4 to TRBJ2-6; 7 nucleotides agree with TRBD1. The germline CDR1 and CDR2 sequences are SGHNT and YYREEE (reference sequence). V lost 4 bases and J lost 0; bases outside the gene matches: 7. CDR3 length: 17 residues. CDR3 in DNA: TGTGCCAGCAGCAGAGGACAGGTTAGCTCTGGGGCCAACGTCCTGACTTTC. As protein: CASSRGQVSSGANVLTF.